What follows is one T cell receptor (beta chain) and its context. This clonotype has a count of ten or more. Its antigen specificity is not known. Per-base quality was not reported, and no clone a single base away is much larger than it. CDR1 and CDR2, per the germline V gene, are MDHEN and SYDVKM. Between the V and J ends, shortened by 3 bases and 7 bases respectively, the junction contains 18 bases. The CDR3 sequence holds 15 residues, the cysteine and phenylalanine included. The CDR3 DNA has 45 bases and is translated from base 1. The data were obtained in a study of T-cell reconstitution after alpha-beta-depleted transplantation in children (dated by TCRdb to the mid-2010s). General notes on the study: Using TCR repertoire profiling, the study quantitatively followed how T-cell immune reconstitution unfolded in children after TCRalphabeta/CD19-depleted allogeneic hematopoietic cell transplantation. Broad study findings and their caveats: About two months after transplant, the apparently early recovery of alphabetaT-cell counts reportedly depended on just several hundred clones that had expanded rapidly and came from non-depleted graft cells. In some patients, the high TCRbeta diversity seen at day 60 was put down to recipient T cells and intrathymic progenitors that had survived conditioning. The frequencies of hyperexpanded clones fell over the following months, and after one year, T-cell counts and TCRbeta diversity were mostly attributed to newly produced T cells.

The library came from PCR. Instrument used: Illumina HiSeq 2500. To normalize quantification of the TCRbeta repertoire, the TCR libraries were built with molecular barcoding that relied on unique molecular identifiers. TCRdb handled the public reads itself, with Q25 trimming in fastp and clone calling in MiXCR, and kept productive beta chains. Rows with one shared CDR3 protein collapse into an entry with the most common genes and DNA. This sample has 200,000 or so distinct CDR3 sequences in its table, and about 6% of those were observed once. The top ten hold about 4.4% of the sample. This specimen's treatment or condition label, per the study, means: allogeneic hematopoietic cell transplantation with graft depleted of TCRalphabeta T cells and CD19 B cells. The transplant recipients were children given TCRalphabeta/CD19-depleted allogeneic hematopoietic cell grafts.

Sequencing used PBMCs, obtained before TCRalphabeta/CD19-depleted stem cell transplant. The rearranged chain carries TRBV28 and TRBJ1-1; no D gene is confidently identified. The receptor was isolated from a girl under two years old with combined immunodeficiency, due to receive a stem cell transplant. The base sequence is TGTGCCAGCAGTTTCCGTCCTGGAGGTCGGGTTGAAGCTTTCTTT. Translated, this gives CASSFRPGGRVEAFF.